This TCR beta chain was profiled in a study of blood T cell repertoires in COVID-19 (dated by TCRdb to between 2020 and 2021). Some background on the complete study: Samples from collaborators originated in the United States, Italy and Spain and spanned both the acute and convalescent phases of COVID-19. The prospective study material was composed of cDNA or gDNA derived from T cells, B-cell-depleted T cells, or PBMCs. Subjects who had been exposed to COVID-19, were actively infected with it, or had recovered from it provided the deeply sampled blood TCRbeta repertoires that made up the dataset. A freely available public database, intended as a resource for researchers studying the immune response to SARS-CoV-2, is where the repertoires were released. The samples were drawn from two sources: the first 160 participants of the ongoing ImmuneRACE study, and fewer than 1,500 subjects contributed by 6 global collaborators. Sample metadata almost always included a de-identified subject ID, COVID-19 status, age in years and sex. HLA class I and class II types, where available, came from metadata supplied by the sample provider rather than from assay-based typing. Study-wide findings and limitations: The amount of clinical and demographic metadata varied by source and participant and was provided uncurated.

For this clone: This clone's antigen is unknown. There are no base qualities to consult, and no much larger clone falls within one base. This sample also contains other DNA sequences that code for the same CDR3.

The cysteine opens and the phenylalanine closes a CDR3 of 15 amino acids. Kept here is only the CDR3 DNA, which spans 45 bases and is read in frame from base 1. CDR1 and CDR2 (MGHRA, YSYEKL) derive from the germline V gene. V and J lose 3 bases and 2 bases, and a span of 13 bases separates them. The immunoSEQ Assay, a bias-controlled multiplex PCR, was used to amplify TCRbeta CDR3 regions from genomic DNA. The published analysis was carried out like this. The number of nucleated cells in each sample was estimated from the amplification of reference gene primers within the assay. To quantify the absolute abundance of each unique TCRbeta CDR3 rearrangement, sequence reads were collapsed and filtered. For each sample, productive Simpson clonality was calculated as the square root of Simpson's diversity index over productive rearrangements. What TCRdb holds here is the immuneACCESS table cut down to in-frame rearrangements. Part of the clones is not present; checked against another copy, under half of the missing clones reflect an unresolved V gene, and the others are unexplained. D and trimming were read from the DNA, whereas the V and J calls and clone size are those reported in that table. In all, the sample holds 250,000 to 300,000 clones, and around nine tenths of those were seen once. Of the sample, about 1.1% is held by the ten largest clones.

Participants in the prospective study were enrolled through a virtual design, were aged roughly 18 to 100 years, and lived in 24 United States geographic areas. In the prospective study, participants were assigned to cohorts based on the clinical history participants reported in a screening survey and a study questionnaire. Recovered participants in ImmuneRACE Cohort 3 were defined as having two consecutive negative NP/OP PCR tests, clearance from a healthcare professional, or resolution of symptoms. In the prospective study, mobile phlebotomists collected whole blood, serum and a nasopharyngeal or oropharyngeal swab from each participant. Over a roughly 2-month period, participants in the prospective study had the option of providing additional blood draws and questionnaires. Before DNA extraction, blood samples from the prospective study were shipped at room temperature or frozen.

The TCR sequence derives from a young woman who had recovered from COVID-19. Recombination linked TRBV4-1 to TRBJ1-1, with a tentative D gene TRBD1 over 5 matching bases. The sample taken for sequencing was PBMCs or T cells enriched from blood (not recorded which). The CDR3 reads as follows: CASSQEGQGNTEAFF. The DNA sequence is TGCGCCAGCAGCCAGGAAGGCCAGGGAAACACTGAAGCTTTCTTT.